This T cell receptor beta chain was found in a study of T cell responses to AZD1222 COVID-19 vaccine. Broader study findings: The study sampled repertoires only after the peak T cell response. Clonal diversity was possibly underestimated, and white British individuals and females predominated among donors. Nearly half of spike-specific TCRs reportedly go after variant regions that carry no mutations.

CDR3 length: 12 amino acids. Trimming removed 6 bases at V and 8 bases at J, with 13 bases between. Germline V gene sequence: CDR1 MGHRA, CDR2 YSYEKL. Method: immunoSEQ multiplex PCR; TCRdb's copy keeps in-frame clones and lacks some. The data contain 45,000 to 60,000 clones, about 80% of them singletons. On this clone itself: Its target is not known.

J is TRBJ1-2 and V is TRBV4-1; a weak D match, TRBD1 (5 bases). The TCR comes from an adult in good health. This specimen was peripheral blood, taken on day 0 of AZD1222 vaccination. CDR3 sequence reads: CASRGTSTGYTF. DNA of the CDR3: TGCGCCAGCAGAGGGACCTCAACAGGCTACACCTTC.